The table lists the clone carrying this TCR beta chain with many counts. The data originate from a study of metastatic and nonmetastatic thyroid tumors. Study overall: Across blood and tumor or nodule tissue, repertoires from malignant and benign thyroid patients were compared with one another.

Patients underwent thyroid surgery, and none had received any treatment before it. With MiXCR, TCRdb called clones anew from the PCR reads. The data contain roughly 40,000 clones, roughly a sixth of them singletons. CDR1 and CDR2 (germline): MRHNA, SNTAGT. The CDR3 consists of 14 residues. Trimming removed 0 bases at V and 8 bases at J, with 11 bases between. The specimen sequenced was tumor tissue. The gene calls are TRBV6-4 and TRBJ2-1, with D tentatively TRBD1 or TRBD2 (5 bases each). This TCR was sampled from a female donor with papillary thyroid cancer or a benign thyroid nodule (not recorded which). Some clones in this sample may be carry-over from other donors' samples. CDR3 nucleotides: TGTGCCAGCAGTGACTCGAGGGGTAGTGATGAGCAGTTCTTC. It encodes CASSDSRGSDEQFF.